The source of this TCR beta chain is a study of T cell repertoires in cytomegalovirus infection. At the level of the study: Shared public TCR beta signatures pointed to both CMV infection and a matching HLA type.

General study results and limits: Using cumulative public TCR beta family frequency, the authors identified those who carried CMV together with the relevant HLA. Clonotypes of TCR beta that were HLA-C-restricted and CMV-specific dominated the ex vivo response.

A single record per CDR3 protein comes from TCRdb applying MiXCR to the reads. The table lists 150,000 to 200,000 distinct CDR3 sequences, roughly 30% of them singletons. As concerns this clonotype: As yet, its antigen is unknown.

The sequence was obtained from a human donor in good health (CMV status not recorded). Some clones in this sample may be carry-over from other donors' samples. What was sequenced was PBMCs.

The CDR3 region has the DNA TGCAGCGTTGCACCCAGGCTTCATAGGAGCTACACCTTC. Amino acid sequence: CSVAPRLHRSYTF. This sequence joins TRBV29-1 and TRBJ1-2; no clear D. There are 13 residues in the CDR3. Germline V gene data show CDR1 as SQVTM and CDR2 as ANQGSEA. V was trimmed by 4 bases and J by 9 bases, leaving 18 bases between them.